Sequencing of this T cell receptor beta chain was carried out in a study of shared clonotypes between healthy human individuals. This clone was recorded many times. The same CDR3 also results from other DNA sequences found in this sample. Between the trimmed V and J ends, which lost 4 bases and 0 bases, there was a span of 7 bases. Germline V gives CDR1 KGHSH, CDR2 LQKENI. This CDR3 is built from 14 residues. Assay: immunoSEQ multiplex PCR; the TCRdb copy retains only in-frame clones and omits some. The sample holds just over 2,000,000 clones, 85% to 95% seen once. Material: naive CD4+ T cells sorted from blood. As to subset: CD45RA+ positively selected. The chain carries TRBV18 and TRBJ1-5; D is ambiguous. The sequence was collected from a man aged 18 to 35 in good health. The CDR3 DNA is TGTGCCAGCTCACTAACTCATAGCAATCAGCCCCAGCATTTT. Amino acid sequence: CASSLTHSNQPQHF.